This T cell receptor (beta chain) was sequenced in a study of CD8+ T cells in alopecia areata. Germline CDR1 is MDHEN and CDR2 is SYDVKM. The CDR3 loop spans 22 amino acids. The V segment lost 6 bases and the J segment 3 bases; nucleotides outside the gene matches: 26. Treatment meaning: oral pan-JAK inhibitor, 5-10 mg twice daily. RNA was extracted and reverse transcribed into cDNA as the sequencing template. TCRdb's copy holds only in-frame clones and misses some; the assay was immunoSEQ multiplex PCR. The sample lists approximately 280,000 clones; roughly 60% were seen once. This receptor was taken from a human donor with alopecia areata. The sequencing used CD4+ T cells sorted from blood, collected at week 24, from a patient treated with tofacitinib. The chain uses TRBV28 and TRBJ1-6; 7 nucleotides match TRBD1. CDR3 loop: CASSQRSSTPGRGANYNSPLHF. CDR3 bases: TGTGCCAGCAGCCAACGTTCATCGACCCCGGGCAGGGGGGCAAACTATAATTCACCCCTCCACTTT.